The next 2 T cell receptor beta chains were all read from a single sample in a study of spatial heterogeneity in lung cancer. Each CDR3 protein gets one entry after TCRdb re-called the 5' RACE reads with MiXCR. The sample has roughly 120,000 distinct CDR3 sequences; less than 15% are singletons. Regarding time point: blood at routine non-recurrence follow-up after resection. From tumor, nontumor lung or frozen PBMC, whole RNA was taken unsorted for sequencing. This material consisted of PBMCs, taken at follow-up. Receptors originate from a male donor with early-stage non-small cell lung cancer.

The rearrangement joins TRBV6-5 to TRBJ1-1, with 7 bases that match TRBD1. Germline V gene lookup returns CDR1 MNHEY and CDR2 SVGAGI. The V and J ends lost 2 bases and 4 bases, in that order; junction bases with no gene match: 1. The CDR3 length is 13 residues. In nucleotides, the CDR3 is TGTGCCAGCAGTTACGGGACAGCCACTGAAGCTTTCTTT. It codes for CASSYGTATEAFF.

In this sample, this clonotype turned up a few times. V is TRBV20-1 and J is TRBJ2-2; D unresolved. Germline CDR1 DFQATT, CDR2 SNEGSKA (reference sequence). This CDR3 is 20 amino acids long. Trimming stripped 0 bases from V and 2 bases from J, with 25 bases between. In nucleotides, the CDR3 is TGCAGTGCTAGAGATCTTTTTGGGCCATCCGACCGCATTAACACCGGGGAGCTGTTTTTT. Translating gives CSARDLFGPSDRINTGELFF.